Included here is one T cell receptor (beta chain) sequence, with context. V lost 6 bases and J lost 7, with 18 bases in between. CDR1 and CDR2 from the germline V gene are SNHLY and FYNNEI. CDR3 length: 14 amino acids. This specimen comes from a study of control samples from healthy donors and cancer patients. Data came from immunoSEQ multiplex PCR; TCRdb stores just in-frame clones and leaves some out. This sample has fewer than 120,000 clones, with around nine tenths found just once. V and J are TRBV2 and TRBJ1-1; D may be TRBD1 (6 bases). The receptor's source is a woman in her sixties or seventies with lung cancer. Source material: PBMCs. The CDR3 protein is CASRMSGEVGEAFF. CDR3 nucleotides: TGTGCCAGCAGGATGTCAGGGGAGGTGGGTGAAGCTTTCTTT.